The clone carrying this TCR beta chain is medium-sized (0.01 to 0.1%) within its sample. The target antigen is unknown. The entry originates in a study of spatial heterogeneity in lung cancer. General observations from the study: Tumoral mutation counts were tracked by counts of expanded intratumoral alpha and beta TCRs.

Time point noted: sample taken at primary tumor resection. Via MiXCR, TCRdb re-called the 5' RACE reads, giving one row per CDR3 protein. This table has 9,500 to 13,000 distinct CDR3 sequences, under 8.5% appearing once. CDR3 size: 12 residues. The V and J ends lost 4 bases and 5 bases respectively, with 8 bases between them. This sample comprised lung tumor tissue, obtained at surgery. The chain employs TRBV12-3 or TRBV12-4 and TRBJ2-5, with D possibly called TRBD1 or TRBD2 (5 bases each). The receptor's source is a male donor with early-stage non-small cell lung cancer. The CDR3 DNA reads TGTGCCAGCAGTTCGAGGGGTGAGACCCAGTACTTC. It is translated as CASSSRGETQYF.